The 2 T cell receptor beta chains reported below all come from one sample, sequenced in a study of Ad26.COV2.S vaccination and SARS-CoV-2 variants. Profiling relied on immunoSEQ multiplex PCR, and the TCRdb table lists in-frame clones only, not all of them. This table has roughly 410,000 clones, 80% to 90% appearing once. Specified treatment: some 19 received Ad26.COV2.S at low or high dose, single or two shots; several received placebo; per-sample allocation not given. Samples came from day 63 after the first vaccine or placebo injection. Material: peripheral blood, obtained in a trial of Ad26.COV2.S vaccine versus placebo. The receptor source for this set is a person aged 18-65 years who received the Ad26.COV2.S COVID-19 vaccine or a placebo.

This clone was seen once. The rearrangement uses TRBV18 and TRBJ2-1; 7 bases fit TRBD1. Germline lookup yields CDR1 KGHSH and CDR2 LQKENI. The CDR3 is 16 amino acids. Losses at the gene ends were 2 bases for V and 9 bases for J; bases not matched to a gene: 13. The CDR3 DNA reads TGTGCCAGCTCACCATATGGCGCAGGGGGAAGTTTTGAGCAGTTCTTC. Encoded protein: CASSPYGAGGSFEQFF.

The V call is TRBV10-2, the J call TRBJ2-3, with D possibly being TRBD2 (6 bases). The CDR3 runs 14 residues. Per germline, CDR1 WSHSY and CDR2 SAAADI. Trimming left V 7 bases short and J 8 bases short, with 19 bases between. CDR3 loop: CASMGGTAGGTQYF. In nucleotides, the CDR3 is TGCGCCAGCATGGGCGGGACCGCTGGCGGTACGCAGTATTTT.